A single sample gave rise to the 26 T cell receptor beta chains below, sequenced in a study of regulatory T cells in long-lasting Graves disease. Time point indicated: newly diagnosed GD, antithyroid drugs for less than 3 months. With RNA extracted from PBMCs as input, the TCR library was made. Relying on iRepertoire HTBI primers and Arm-PCR of CDR3 regions, the team built TCR beta libraries. In TCRdb, the multiplex PCR reads were re-called with MiXCR into one record per CDR3 protein. Of hundreds of thousands of distinct CDR3 sequences listed, roughly 15% are singletons. These same records also appear under a second study, on T cells in Graves' hyperthyroidism and ophthalmopathy.

Sequenced material: peripheral blood mononuclear cells (PBMCs), taken at new diagnosis, from a patient treated with antithyroid drugs. The receptors stem from a man in his late teens or twenties with Graves disease.

This clonotype has a count of ten or more. The chain is built from TRBV20-1 and TRBJ2-5, with 7 bases that match TRBD2. The CDR3 has 14 residues. V gave up 3 bases and J gave up 6 bases; unmatched junction bases: 10. CDR1 is DFQATT and CDR2 is SNEGSKA in the germline V gene (reference sequence). DNA of the CDR3: TGCAGTGCTAGCTACCGCGTCGGGGGGAAGACCCAGTACTTC. Residues: CSASYRVGGKTQYF.

This clonotype has ten or more counts. This chain links TRBV11-2 with TRBJ2-3; 9 bases fit TRBD2. Germline V gene sequence: CDR1 SGHAT, CDR2 FQNNGV. CDR3 length: 16 amino acids. The ends lost 6 bases at V and 4 bases at J; junction bases unmatched: 11. The CDR3 is CASSKLSGRFADTQYF. The CDR3 nucleotides are TGTGCCAGCAGTAAACTTAGCGGGAGATTTGCAGATACGCAGTATTTT.

This clonotype is termed medium-sized. The chain recombines TRBV11-2 with TRBJ2-7; D not certain. Trimming stripped 3 bases from V and 2 bases from J, with 8 bases between. This CDR3 has 13 residues. Germline V gives CDR1 SGHAT, CDR2 FQNNGV. Here the CDR3 reads CASSLTQTYEQYF. For the CDR3, the DNA is TGTGCCAGCAGCTTGACACAGACCTACGAGCAGTACTTC.

CDR3 residues: CASSLNSGVVPGELFF. The DNA for the CDR3 is TGTGCCAGCAGCTTGAATAGCGGGGTAGTTCCCGGGGAGCTGTTTTTT. This chain connects TRBV11-2 to TRBJ2-2, with 8 bases fitting TRBD2. Germline CDR1 is SGHAT and CDR2 is FQNNGV. V lost 3 bases to trimming and J lost 6 bases; unmatched junction nucleotides: 9. This CDR3 is 16 amino acids long.

This chain uses TRBV27 with TRBJ1-1; the match to TRBD1 covers 8 bases. Germline V gives CDR1 MNHEY, CDR2 SMNVEV (reference sequence). CDR3 length equals 16 residues. J lost 5 bases, V lost 5 bases, and 13 bases had no gene match. The CDR3 loop is CASSGPQGAMGTEAFF. In DNA form, the CDR3 reads TGTGCCAGCAGTGGACCTCAGGGGGCAATGGGTACTGAAGCTTTCTTT.

This clonotype came up a few times. The rearrangement uses TRBV19 and TRBJ2-1, with D possibly matching TRBD2 (7 bases). Per the germline V gene, CDR1 is LNHDA and CDR2 is SQIVND (reference sequence). The V and J ends lost 3 bases and 6 bases respectively, with 15 bases between them. There are 15 residues in the CDR3. CDR3 nucleotides: TGTGCCAGTAGTATCCGGCGGAGGGGGGGCAATGAGCAGTTCTTC. It is translated as CASSIRRRGGNEQFF.

This clonotype came up a few times. The chain carries TRBV7-2 and TRBJ2-7; D gene ambiguous. V shed 1 base and J shed 0 bases, with 13 bases lying between them. The germline CDR1 and CDR2 sequences are SGHTA and FQGNSA. The CDR3 is made up of 16 amino acids. CDR3 sequence: CASSLVTYSYSYEQYF. The CDR3 nucleotides are TGTGCCAGCAGCTTAGTAACCTACTCGTACTCCTACGAGCAGTACTTC.

Only a few counts were recorded for this clonotype. The V and J genes are TRBV12-5 and TRBJ2-1; 8 nucleotides agree with TRBD1. This CDR3 has 17 amino acids. Looked up from germline, CDR1 is LGHNT and CDR2 is FRNRAP. The ends lost 2 bases at V and 8 bases at J; junction bases unmatched: 14. The CDR3 DNA reads TGTGCTAGTGGTTTGCCGAGACAGGGGCAGAGAATAGATGAGCAGTTCTTC. Protein sequence: CASGLPRQGQRIDEQFF.

This clonotype has at least ten counts. V and J are TRBV7-9 and TRBJ2-1; 10 bases fit TRBD2. V shed 6 bases, J shed 4 bases, and the junction held 6 bases outside the gene matches. Germline CDR1 is SEHNR and CDR2 is FQNEAQ (reference sequence). The CDR3 contains 15 residues. The CDR3 region has the DNA TGTGCCAGCAGGCAGCGGGAGGGTGCGTACAATGAGCAGTTCTTC. It is translated as CASRQREGAYNEQFF.

The chain couples TRBV6-1 to TRBJ1-2; maybe TRBD1 (5 bases). Germline assignment: CDR1 MNHNS and CDR2 SASEGT. The CDR3 has 15 amino acids. Trimming shortened V by 5 bases and J by 1 base, and 14 bases separated the two germline ends. CDR3: CASSRRGRNNYGYTF. The CDR3 nucleotides are TGTGCCAGCAGTCGAAGGGGCAGGAATAACTATGGCTACACCTTC.

A note on this clonotype: A single base separates this from a much larger clone, so it may be a read error. CDR3: CASSQELYEQYF. The DNA for the CDR3 is TGTGCCAGCAGCCAAGAACTCTACGAGCAGTACTTC. The V and J genes are TRBV3-1 and TRBJ2-7; no reliable D call. V lost 0 bases and J 3 bases, leaving 3 bases between the germline ends. The CDR3 is made up of 12 amino acids. Per germline, CDR1 LGHDT and CDR2 YNNKEL (reference sequence).

The sample holds a few counts of this clonotype. The chain couples TRBV20-1 to TRBJ2-3, with TRBD2 identical over 7 bases. Looked up from germline, CDR1 is DFQATT and CDR2 is SNEGSKA (reference sequence). V lost 1 base and J lost 6; bases outside the gene matches: 10. This CDR3 is built from 15 residues. CDR3 loop: CSARGRREPGDTQYF. CDR3 sequence (DNA): TGCAGTGCTAGAGGAAGGCGGGAGCCAGGGGATACGCAGTATTTT.

The sample holds many counts of this clonotype. The V gene is TRBV12-3 or TRBV12-4, the J gene TRBJ2-3; 15 positions agree with TRBD2. The length of the CDR3 is 18 residues. With V trimmed by 0 bases and J by 5 bases, 6 bases remained unmatched. The CDR3 nucleotides read TGTGCCAGCAGTTTAGCTCCGGGACTAGCGGGAGGTATAGATACGCAGTATTTT. This sequence encodes CASSLAPGLAGGIDTQYF.

The chain is built from TRBV11-2 and TRBJ2-7, with TRBD1 matching 7 bases. The length of the CDR3 is 14 residues. The junction had 10 bases not matched to a gene; V was cut back by 4 bases and J by 7 bases. Germline values: CDR1 SGHAT, CDR2 FQNNGV. The CDR3 protein is CASSSPNRGLEQYF. CDR3 DNA sequence: TGTGCCAGCAGCTCTCCCAACAGGGGTCTAGAGCAGTACTTC.

In its sample, this clonotype was seen many times. The V and J genes are TRBV2 and TRBJ2-5; 8 nucleotides line up with TRBD2. The DNA matches TRBJ2-1 better at its end, which makes the J call doubtful. Germline CDR1 SNHLY, CDR2 FYNNEI. The CDR3 loop spans 13 amino acids. Here the CDR3 reads CASAGLAVHEQFF. CDR3 sequence (DNA): TGTGCCAGCGCTGGACTAGCCGTCCATGAGCAGTTCTTC.

This clonotype was found many times. V is TRBV28 and J is TRBJ2-6; TRBD1 agrees at 9 bases. This CDR3 spans 21 amino acids. Germline CDR1 is MDHEN and CDR2 is SYDVKM. Trimming at V came to 7 bases and at J to 0 bases, leaving 19 bases not matched to a gene. Written as DNA, the CDR3 is TGTGCCAGCACCCTCAGGGGACAGGGTGGCCGGTGGGCCTCTGGGGCCAACGTCCTGACTTTC. Translation gives CASTLRGQGGRWASGANVLTF.

This clonotype has just one count. The chain couples TRBV20-1 to TRBJ2-7, with D possibly TRBD2 on 5 matching bases. Trimming took off 6 bases at V and 4 bases at J, with 13 bases between the two ends. CDR3 length equals 12 residues. Germline V lookup: CDR1 DFQATT, CDR2 SNEGSKA (reference sequence). This chain's CDR3 is CSAGETAYEQYF. The CDR3, as DNA: TGCAGTGCGGGAGAGACGGCTTACGAGCAGTACTTC.

This clonotype was recorded a few times. V and J are TRBV5-1 and TRBJ1-6, with 8 bases that match TRBD1. Looked up from germline, CDR1 is SGHRS and CDR2 is YFSETQ. V lost 0 bases, J lost 9 bases, and 8 bases stayed unmatched. This CDR3 is 16 amino acids long. As DNA, the CDR3 is TGCGCCAGCAGCTTGGAGGTTGGGACAGGTTCTTCACCCCTCCACTTT. It is translated as CASSLEVGTGSSPLHF.

The table lists this clonotype with many counts. The CDR3 loop reads CAWSVKRVTYEQYF. The CDR3 bases are TGTGCCTGGAGTGTTAAAAGGGTGACCTACGAGCAGTACTTC. The rearrangement joins TRBV30 to TRBJ2-7; D ambiguous. Germline V CDR1 and CDR2: GTSNPN, SVGIG (reference sequence). This CDR3 spans 14 amino acids. V shed 0 bases and J shed 2 bases, with 11 bases lying between them.

This clonotype has only a few counts. The chain combines TRBV28 with TRBJ1-5; D might be TRBD1 (5 bases). With 3 bases removed from V and 2 bases from J, the gap between germline ends came to 17 bases. The CDR3 has 17 amino acids. Germline V lookup: CDR1 MDHEN, CDR2 SYDVKM. This CDR3 reads CASSFQGTFGGNQPQHF. As DNA, the CDR3 is TGTGCCAGCAGTTTTCAGGGTACTTTTGGAGGCAATCAGCCCCAGCATTTT. The complete variable domain, with remaining parts taken from reference TRBV28 and TRBJ1-5, reads DVKVTQSSRYLVKRTGEKVFLECVQDMDHENMFWYRQDPGLGLRLIYFSYDVKMKEKGDIPEGYSVSREKKERFSLILESASTNQTSMYLCASSFQGTFGGNQPQHFGDGTRLSIL.

The rearrangement joins TRBV18 to TRBJ2-7; TRBD1 matches at 8 bases. With 2 bases clipped from V and 2 bases from J, the junction kept 2 bases outside the gene matches. Germline CDR1 and CDR2: KGHSH and LQKENI. The length of the CDR3 is 14 residues. The CDR3 reads CASSPGGQAYEQYF. The CDR3, as DNA: TGTGCCAGCTCACCAGGGGGACAGGCCTACGAGCAGTACTTC.

This clonotype was counted many times. V gene TRBV20-1 combines with J gene TRBJ2-7, with a weak D call TRBD2 (6 bases). Germline CDR1 and CDR2: DFQATT and SNEGSKA (reference sequence). The ends were cut back, 6 bases at V and 0 bases at J, with 18 bases in the middle. The CDR3 covers 15 residues. CDR3 in DNA: TGCAGTGCGTTAAACCGGGACTCAAGCTCCTACGAGCAGTACTTC. It encodes CSALNRDSSSYEQYF.

The chain employs TRBV20-1 and TRBJ2-2, with 7 bases fitting TRBD2. Germline CDR1 reads DFQATT; CDR2 reads SNEGSKA (reference sequence). Losses at the gene ends were 1 base for V and 3 bases for J; bases not matched to a gene: 5. This CDR3 comprises 15 residues. The CDR3 DNA reads TGCAGTGCTAGAGCCAGGGAGGGGTACACCGGGGAGCTGTTTTTT. Amino acid sequence: CSARAREGYTGELFF.

This clonotype has at least ten counts. The chain carries TRBV5-1 and TRBJ2-3; the D is unclear. V lost 0 bases and J 4 bases, leaving 12 bases between the germline ends. Germline CDR1 reads SGHRS; CDR2 reads YFSETQ. CDR3 length equals 15 residues. As DNA, the CDR3 is TGCGCCAGCAGCTTGGAACGACCTCCGCCAGATACGCAGTATTTT. Its protein is CASSLERPPPDTQYF.

V is TRBV28 and J is TRBJ2-2, with D perhaps TRBD2 (7 bases). V lost 5 bases to trimming and J lost 0 bases, with 13 bases between them. The germline V gene encodes CDR1 MDHEN and CDR2 SYDVKM. The CDR3 loop spans 16 amino acids. The CDR3 DNA is TGTGCCAGCAGTCCCGCGGGGGCCACGAACACCGGGGAGCTGTTTTTT. It specifies CASSPAGATNTGELFF.

The rearrangement links TRBV20-1 to TRBJ2-7; 9 bases line up with TRBD1. The CDR3 is 13 amino acids. V trimming: 6 bases; J trimming: 5 bases; junction bases outside the gene matches: 8. Germline V lookup: CDR1 DFQATT, CDR2 SNEGSKA (reference sequence). CDR3 nucleotides: TGCAGTGCCTCCCGGGACAGGGTTGACGAGCAGTACTTC. Amino acids: CSASRDRVDEQYF.